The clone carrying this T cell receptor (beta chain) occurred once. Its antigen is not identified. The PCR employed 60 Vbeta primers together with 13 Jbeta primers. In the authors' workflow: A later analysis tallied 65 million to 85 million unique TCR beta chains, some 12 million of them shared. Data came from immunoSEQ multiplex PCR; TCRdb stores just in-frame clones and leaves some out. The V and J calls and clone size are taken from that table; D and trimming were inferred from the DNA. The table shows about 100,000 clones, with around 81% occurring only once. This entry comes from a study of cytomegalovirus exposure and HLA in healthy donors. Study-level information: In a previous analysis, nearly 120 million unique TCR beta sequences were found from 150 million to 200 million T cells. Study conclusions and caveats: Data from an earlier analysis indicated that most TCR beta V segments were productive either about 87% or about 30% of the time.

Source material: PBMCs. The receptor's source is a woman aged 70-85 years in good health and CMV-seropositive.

The CDR3 DNA reads TGTGCCAGCAGTGGAGGCAGGGGAACGTATGAAGCTTTCTTT. Its protein is CASSGGRGTYEAFF. The V and J genes are TRBV2 and TRBJ1-1; TRBD1 might be the D (6 bases). The CDR3 covers 14 residues. V lost 4 bases to trimming and J lost 7 bases, with 16 bases between them. CDR1 is SNHLY, CDR2 FYNNEI, per germline. Full variable domain (outside the CDR3, taken from reference TRBV2 and TRBJ1-1): EPEVTQTPSHQVTQMGQEVILRCVPISNHLYFYWYRQILGQKVEFLVSFYNNEISEKSEIFDDQFSVERPDGSNFTLKIRSTKLEDSAMYFCASSGGRGTYEAFFGQGTRLTVV.